This T cell receptor beta chain is from a study of radiotherapy plus CTLA-4 blockade in lung cancer. Study at large: Among enrolled patients, over 15% responded and 25% to 35% achieved disease control.

J gave up 2 bases and V 4 bases, and 7 bases lay outside the gene matches. Germline CDR1 is SGHRS and CDR2 is YFSETQ. The CDR3 contains 15 residues. Clones were read by immunoSEQ multiplex PCR, and TCRdb kept only the in-frame ones, dropping some. The sample has around 86,000 clones; about four fifths are singletons. The specimen comprised peripheral blood, sampled from a patient treated with radiotherapy plus ipilimumab. This receptor was identified in a human donor with non-small cell lung cancer who had stable disease on radiotherapy plus ipilimumab. The chain carries TRBV5-1 and TRBJ2-7; 9 bases fit TRBD1. The CDR3 DNA follows: TGCGCCAGCAGCAGTACCGGGACAGGGACCTACGAGCAGTACTTC. Protein sequence: CASSSTGTGTYEQYF.